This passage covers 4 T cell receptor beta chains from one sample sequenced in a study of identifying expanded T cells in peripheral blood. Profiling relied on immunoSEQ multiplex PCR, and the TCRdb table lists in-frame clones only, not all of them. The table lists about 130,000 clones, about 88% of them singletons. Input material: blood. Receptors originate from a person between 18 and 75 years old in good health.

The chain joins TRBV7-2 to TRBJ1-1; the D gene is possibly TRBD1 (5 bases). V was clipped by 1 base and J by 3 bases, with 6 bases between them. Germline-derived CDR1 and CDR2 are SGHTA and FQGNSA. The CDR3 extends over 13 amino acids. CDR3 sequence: CASSLGGDTEAFF. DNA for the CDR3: TGTGCCAGCAGCTTAGGGGGGGACACTGAAGCTTTCTTT. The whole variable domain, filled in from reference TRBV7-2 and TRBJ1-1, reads GAGVSQSPSNKVTEKGKDVELRCDPISGHTALYWYRQSLGQGLEFLIYFQGNSAPDKSGLPSDRFSAERTGGSVSTLTIQRTQQEDSAVYLCASSLGGDTEAFFGQGTRLTVV.

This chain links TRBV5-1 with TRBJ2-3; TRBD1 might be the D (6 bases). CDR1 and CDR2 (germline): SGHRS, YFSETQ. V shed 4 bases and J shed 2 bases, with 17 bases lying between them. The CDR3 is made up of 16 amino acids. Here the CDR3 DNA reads TGCGCCAGCAGCAGCGGACAGCCGTACTCCACAGATACGCAGTATTTT. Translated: CASSSGQPYSTDTQYF. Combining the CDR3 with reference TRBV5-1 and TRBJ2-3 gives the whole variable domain KAGVTQTPRYLIKTRGQQVTLSCSPISGHRSVSWYQQTPGQGLQFLFEYFSETQRNKGNFPGRFSGRQFSNSRSEMNVSTLELGDSALYLCASSSGQPYSTDTQYFGPGTRLTVL.

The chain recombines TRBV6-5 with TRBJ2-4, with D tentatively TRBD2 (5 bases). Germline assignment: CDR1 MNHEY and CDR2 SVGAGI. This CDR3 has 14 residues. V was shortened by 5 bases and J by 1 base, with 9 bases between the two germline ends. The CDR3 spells CASSQLGAKNIQYF. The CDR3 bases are TGTGCCAGCAGTCAACTAGGGGCCAAAAACATTCAGTACTTC.

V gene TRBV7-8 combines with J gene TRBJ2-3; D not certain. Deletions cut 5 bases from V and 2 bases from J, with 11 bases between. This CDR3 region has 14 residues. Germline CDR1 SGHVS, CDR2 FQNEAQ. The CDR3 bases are TGTGCCAGCAGCCCCCTAAGAAACACAGATACGCAGTATTTT. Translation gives CASSPLRNTDTQYF.